Shown below are 27 T cell receptor beta chains from a single sample sequenced in a study of blood T cell repertoires in COVID-19. Using immunoSEQ multiplex PCR, the repertoire was profiled, and TCRdb retains in-frame clones only, with some absent. The sample contains some 200,000 clones, over 75% of which appear only once. Sequencing input: peripheral blood. Receptor source: a man aged 35-49 years with active or convalescent COVID-19.

This chain connects TRBV6-4 to TRBJ2-1; TRBD2 is a possible D gene (6 bases). Looked up from germline, CDR1 is MRHNA and CDR2 is SNTAGT. The CDR3 runs to 13 residues. Trimming removed 8 bases from V and 8 bases from J, with 16 bases in between. The DNA of the CDR3 is TGTGCCAGCTCACGGGAGTGGGGTGATGAGCAGTTCTTC. Protein: CASSREWGDEQFF.

V and J are TRBV4-3 and TRBJ2-2; a possible D gene is TRBD1 (5 bases). CDR1 is LGHNA, CDR2 YSLEER, per germline. V gave up 0 bases and J gave up 0 bases, with 11 bases separating them. The length of the CDR3 is 17 residues. CDR3 DNA: TGCGCCAGCAGCCAAGATCTGACAGATACGAACACCGGGGAGCTGTTTTTT. Translating gives CASSQDLTDTNTGELFF.

This clone was detected only a few times. This chain joins TRBV6-5 and TRBJ1-2, with TRBD1 identical over 7 bases. The trim removed 0 bases at V and 4 bases at J, leaving 5 bases unmatched. Looked up from germline, CDR1 is MNHEY and CDR2 is SVGAGI. This CDR3 contains 15 residues. The CDR3 DNA sequence: TGTGCCAGCAGTTACTCGACAGGGCAACTCTATGGCTACACCTTC. This gives the protein CASSYSTGQLYGYTF.

The V and J genes are TRBV24-1 and TRBJ2-5, with a possible D match to TRBD1 (5 bases). From germline, CDR1 is KGHDR and CDR2 SFDVKD. The CDR3 has 13 residues. The V end lost 5 bases, the J end lost 0 bases, and 6 bases lay between the germline ends. CDR3 sequence reads: CATSAGYQETQYF. The DNA of the CDR3 is TGTGCCACCAGTGCAGGGTACCAAGAGACCCAGTACTTC.

The chain carries TRBV7-2 and TRBJ2-2; maybe TRBD2 (6 bases). The V and J ends lost 5 bases and 4 bases respectively, with 20 bases between them. CDR1 and CDR2 (germline): SGHTA, FQGNSA. The CDR3 length is 17 residues. The CDR3 DNA follows: TGTGCCAGCAGCCTACTACCGGGAGTTGGGGTCACCGGGGAGCTGTTTTTT. This encodes CASSLLPGVGVTGELFF.

A single count supports this clone. The gene calls are TRBV4-1 and TRBJ2-6; D unresolved. Germline V CDR1 and CDR2: MGHRA, YSYEKL. V dropped 2 bases and J dropped 7 bases, with 24 bases sitting between them. This CDR3 comprises 19 residues. The CDR3: CASSQIWPSISLVANVLTF. The DNA for the CDR3 is TGCGCCAGCAGCCAAATCTGGCCTTCGATTTCTCTGGTAGCCAACGTCCTGACTTTC.

This clone was counted between two and nine times. This chain links TRBV7-9 with TRBJ2-3, with 15 positions matching TRBD2. The CDR3 is made up of 18 amino acids. Looked up from germline, CDR1 is SEHNR and CDR2 is FQNEAQ (reference sequence). Unmatched junction bases numbered 9, after V lost 5 bases and J lost 3 bases. This CDR3 reads CASSAIRTSGGATDTQYF. The CDR3 nucleotides read TGTGCCAGCAGCGCCATAAGGACTAGCGGGGGGGCTACAGATACGCAGTATTTT. Full variable domain (missing parts from reference TRBV7-9 and TRBJ2-3): DTGVSQNPRHKITKRGQNVTFRCDPISEHNRLYWYRQTLGQGPEFLTYFQNEAQLEKSRLLSDRFSAERPKGSFSTLEIQRTEQGDSAMYLCASSAIRTSGGATDTQYFGPGTRLTVL.

This chain connects TRBV2 to TRBJ2-5, with 9 bases fitting TRBD1. Germline lookup yields CDR1 SNHLY and CDR2 FYNNEI. The junction had 9 bases not matched to a gene; V was cut back by 8 bases and J by 5 bases. The CDR3 is made up of 14 amino acids. The CDR3 DNA is TGTGCCAGCGGCCGGGACAGGGCAACGGAGACCCAGTACTTC. Translation: CASGRDRATETQYF.

The chain couples TRBV27 to TRBJ1-3; D is unclear. This CDR3 contains 15 residues. The ends were cut back, 5 bases at V and 2 bases at J, with 13 bases in the middle. Per the germline V gene, CDR1 is MNHEY and CDR2 is SMNVEV (reference sequence). The CDR3 bases are TGTGCCAGCAGTGCCTCAGGTACCACTGGAAACACCATATATTTT. Translation gives CASSASGTTGNTIYF.

The rearrangement uses TRBV10-3 and TRBJ1-1; 7 nucleotides match TRBD1. CDR3 length: 16 amino acids. Germline V CDR1 and CDR2: ENHRY, SYGVKD. The V and J ends lost 6 bases and 1 base, in that order; junction bases with no gene match: 11. The CDR3 loop is CAISHKPGQPNTEAFF. The CDR3, as DNA: TGTGCCATCAGCCATAAACCGGGACAGCCGAACACTGAAGCTTTCTTT.

The chain carries TRBV11-2 and TRBJ2-2; D not certain. Trimming removed 5 bases from V and 8 bases from J, with 12 bases in between. CDR1 and CDR2 from the germline V gene are SGHAT and FQNNGV. There are 13 residues in the CDR3. The DNA of the CDR3 is TGTGCCAGCAGCCGAGACCGGAGTGGGGAGCTGTTTTTT. It is translated as CASSRDRSGELFF.

The CDR3 reads CASSENDLGLFF. The DNA of the CDR3 is TGTGCCAGCAGTGAAAACGACCTAGGGCTGTTTTTT. The chain is built from TRBV6-1 and TRBJ2-2; D gene ambiguous. CDR1 and CDR2 from the germline V gene are MNHNS and SASEGT. The V end lost 2 bases, the J end lost 13 bases, and 11 bases lay between the germline ends. The CDR3 has 12 residues.

This clone was seen only once. The CDR3 spells CASSDLGRYSNQPQHF. CDR3 in DNA: TGTGCCAGCAGTGATCTTGGCAGGTATAGCAATCAGCCCCAGCATTTT. This chain joins TRBV6-1 and TRBJ1-5; D call uncertain. This CDR3 spans 16 amino acids. V gave up 3 bases and J gave up 0 bases, with 12 bases separating them. Germline-derived CDR1 and CDR2 are MNHNS and SASEGT.

This clone was seen just once. J is TRBJ2-7 and V is TRBV7-9; 7 bases agree with TRBD2. This CDR3 spans 13 amino acids. V lost 5 bases and J lost 1; bases outside the gene matches: 2. The germline V gene encodes CDR1 SEHNR and CDR2 FQNEAQ (reference sequence). CDR3 in amino acids: CASSQAGSYEQYF. The CDR3 region has the DNA TGTGCCAGCAGCCAAGCGGGGTCCTACGAGCAGTACTTC.

This clone is a singleton in its sample. The gene calls are TRBV7-3 and TRBJ2-1; 8 bases are a match to TRBD2. The CDR3 totals 13 residues. The germline V gene encodes CDR1 SGHTA and CDR2 FQGTGA. With V trimmed by 4 bases and J by 7 bases, 3 bases remained unmatched. The CDR3 DNA sequence: TGTGCCAGCAGCTCGGGACTAGATAATGAGCAGTTCTTC. It is translated as CASSSGLDNEQFF. The complete variable domain, with remaining parts taken from reference TRBV7-3 and TRBJ2-1, reads GAGVSQTPSNKVTEKGKYVELRCDPISGHTALYWYRQSLGQGPEFLIYFQGTGAADDSGLPNDRFFAVRPEGSVSTLKIQRTERGDSAVYLCASSSGLDNEQFFGPGTRLTVL.

V is TRBV5-1 and J is TRBJ1-5; D gene ambiguous. CDR3 size: 15 residues. Germline assignment: CDR1 SGHRS and CDR2 YFSETQ. Trimming left V 0 bases short and J 4 bases short, with 11 bases between. The CDR3 sequence is CASSLAGEANQPQHF. Here the CDR3 DNA reads TGCGCCAGCAGCTTGGCCGGAGAGGCTAATCAGCCCCAGCATTTT.

The chain uses TRBV10-3 and TRBJ1-2, with D possibly matching TRBD1 (6 bases). The CDR3 spans 19 residues. Deletions cut 5 bases from V and 4 bases from J, with 29 bases between. Germline CDR1 ENHRY, CDR2 SYGVKD. This chain's CDR3 is CAISPSGGTGQDGFYGYTF. CDR3 nucleotide sequence: TGTGCCATCAGTCCATCTGGGGGAACAGGGCAGGATGGGTTCTATGGCTACACCTTC.

This chain links TRBV19 with TRBJ1-6, with D maybe TRBD1 (6 bases). The CDR3 extends over 13 amino acids. Germline V lookup: CDR1 LNHDA, CDR2 SQIVND (reference sequence). V lost 4 bases and J 9 bases, leaving 10 bases between the germline ends. CDR3 DNA sequence: TGTGCCAGTAGTACCGGACAGTTTTCACCCCTCCACTTT. It encodes CASSTGQFSPLHF.

This chain joins TRBV29-1 and TRBJ2-7; TRBD1 matches 8 bases. Germline assignment: CDR1 SQVTM and CDR2 ANQGSEA. The CDR3 has 12 amino acids. V trimming: 7 bases; J trimming: 4 bases; junction bases outside the gene matches: 6. Written as DNA, the CDR3 is TGCAGCGCAGGACAGGGAAGGTACGAGCAGTACTTC. Its translation: CSAGQGRYEQYF.

V is TRBV5-1 and J is TRBJ2-5; 12 bases are a match to TRBD2. CDR3 size: 18 residues. V trimming: 0 bases; J trimming: 1 base; junction bases outside the gene matches: 7. Per the germline V gene, CDR1 is SGHRS and CDR2 is YFSETQ. The CDR3 DNA sequence: TGCGCCAGCAGCTTGGCGACTAGCGGGGGCCTACGCCAAGAGACCCAGTACTTC. It codes for CASSLATSGGLRQETQYF.

The V and J genes are TRBV27 and TRBJ1-1; D not certain. The V end was cut by 6 bases, the J end by 0 bases, with 11 bases between. This CDR3 is 14 amino acids long. Per germline, CDR1 MNHEY and CDR2 SMNVEV (reference sequence). The CDR3: CASRDHSLNTEAFF. The CDR3 DNA follows: TGTGCCAGCAGGGATCACAGCTTGAACACTGAAGCTTTCTTT.

The chain employs TRBV11-2 and TRBJ1-4, with D possibly being TRBD1 (6 bases). Trimming took off 5 bases at V and 5 bases at J, with 12 bases between the two ends. The CDR3 spans 14 residues. Germline CDR1 reads SGHAT; CDR2 reads FQNNGV. CDR3 amino acids: CASSKGHPNEKLFF. As DNA, the CDR3 is TGTGCCAGCAGCAAGGGACACCCCAATGAAAAACTGTTTTTT. The variable domain in full, with the rest retrieved from reference TRBV11-2 and TRBJ1-4, is EAGVAQSPRYKIIEKRQSVAFWCNPISGHATLYWYQQILGQGPKLLIQFQNNGVVDDSQLPKDRFSAERLKGVDSTLKIQPAKLEDSAVYLCASSKGHPNEKLFFGSGTQLSVL.

The V gene is TRBV24-1, the J gene TRBJ2-5; the match to TRBD1 covers 11 bases. CDR3 length: 16 amino acids. Germline V CDR1 and CDR2: KGHDR, SFDVKD. V was clipped by 6 bases and J by 5 bases; unmatched bases: 10. The CDR3 bases are TGTGCCACCAGTTCCCCGGACAGGGGGCGCGGGGAGACCCAGTACTTC. Translating gives CATSSPDRGRGETQYF.

This chain links TRBV19 with TRBJ1-1; D is possibly TRBD1 (5 bases). The CDR3 runs 15 residues. Germline CDR1 reads LNHDA; CDR2 reads SQIVND (reference sequence). V gave up 7 bases and J gave up 4 bases, with 19 bases separating them. CDR3 amino acids: CASTNGRGKGTEAFF. DNA of the CDR3: TGTGCCAGTACCAATGGGCGGGGGAAGGGCACTGAAGCTTTCTTT.

This clone was seen only once. The chain employs TRBV30 and TRBJ1-3, with 8 bases identical to TRBD1. The CDR3 is made up of 15 amino acids. Germline V CDR1 and CDR2: GTSNPN, SVGIG (reference sequence). After removal of 3 bases from V and 4 bases from J, the junction contained 8 bases not matched to a gene. The CDR3 spells CAWREKTGAGNTIYF. The CDR3 nucleotides are TGTGCCTGGAGAGAAAAGACAGGGGCAGGAAACACCATATATTTT. The variable domain in full, completed from reference TRBV30 and TRBJ1-3, reads SQTIHQWPATLVQPVGSPLSLECTVEGTSNPNLYWYRQAAGRGLQLLFYSVGIGQISSEVPQNLSASRPQDRQFILSSKKLLLSDSGFYLCAWREKTGAGNTIYFGEGSWLTVV.

The chain recombines TRBV19 with TRBJ1-1; D gene uncertain. Germline V gene lookup returns CDR1 LNHDA and CDR2 SQIVND (reference sequence). Trimming cost V 4 bases and J 3 bases, with 9 bases left between them. This CDR3 region has 13 residues. Here the CDR3 reads CASSRYRDTEAFF. CDR3 coding DNA: TGTGCCAGTAGTAGGTACCGGGACACTGAAGCTTTCTTT.

This chain uses TRBV3-1 (or the pseudogene TRBV3-2) with TRBJ2-5; possibly TRBD1 for D (6 bases). This CDR3 region has 15 residues. Germline V gives CDR1 LGHDT, CDR2 YNNKEL (reference sequence). Trimming left V 3 bases short and J 6 bases short, with 17 bases between. Written as DNA, the CDR3 is TGTGCCAGCAGCCACCGACAGGCCGGGGTGAAGACCCAGTACTTC. Its translation is CASSHRQAGVKTQYF.